One sample yielded the 8 T cell receptor beta chains listed below, sequenced in a study of regulatory T cells in long-lasting Graves disease. Time point of the sample: persistent/refractory GD, antithyroid drugs over 5 years with positive TRAb. Generation of the TCR library employed RNA extracted from PBMCs. iRepertoire HTBI primers and Arm-PCR of CDR3 regions built TCR beta libraries. TCRdb reanalysed the multiplex PCR reads using MiXCR and keeps one entry per CDR3 protein. Altogether over 350,000 distinct CDR3 sequences are present, less than 25% being singletons, with the ten largest covering about a fifth. Sequenced material: peripheral blood mononuclear cells (PBMCs), taken when the disease was refractory, from a patient treated with antithyroid drugs. Receptor source: a female donor with Graves disease.

The V gene is TRBV30, the J gene TRBJ1-5, with 7 bases matching TRBD1. Germline V gene data show CDR1 as GTSNPN and CDR2 as SVGIG (reference sequence). The CDR3 spans 13 residues. J gave up 7 bases and V 0 bases, and 3 bases lay outside the gene matches. Written as DNA, the CDR3 is TGTGCCTGGAGTGTAACAGGGGAACAGCCCCAGCATTTT. This translates into CAWSVTGEQPQHF.

The chain combines TRBV7-2 with TRBJ1-6; D might be TRBD1 (6 bases). V was pared by 3 bases and J by 11 bases, with 11 bases between. The CDR3 consists of 13 residues. Per germline, CDR1 SGHTA and CDR2 FQGNSA. The CDR3 is CASSLNREPPLHF. The CDR3 bases are TGTGCCAGCAGCTTGAACAGGGAACCACCCCTCCACTTT. The full variable domain, completed using reference TRBV7-2 and TRBJ1-6, is GAGVSQSPSNKVTEKGKDVELRCDPISGHTALYWYRQSLGQGLEFLIYFQGNSAPDKSGLPSDRFSAERTGGSVSTLTIQRTQQEDSAVYLCASSLNREPPLHFGNGTRLTVT.

The chain combines TRBV5-5 with TRBJ2-2, with 8 bases fitting TRBD1. V was clipped by 2 bases and J by 2 bases; unmatched bases: 8. Germline V gene sequence: CDR1 SGHKS, CDR2 YYEKEE (reference sequence). The CDR3 has 17 amino acids. The CDR3 DNA reads TGTGCCAGCAGCTTCTTCGGCAGGGGGCTTAACACCGGGGAGCTGTTTTTT. This gives the protein CASSFFGRGLNTGELFF.

V is TRBV27 and J is TRBJ2-7; 13 nucleotides agree with TRBD2. Germline lookup yields CDR1 MNHEY and CDR2 SMNVEV (reference sequence). This CDR3 has 15 residues. J was trimmed by 3 bases and V by 5 bases; bases with no gene match: 4. The CDR3 reads CASSRTSGSFYEQYF. The CDR3 nucleotides are TGTGCCAGCAGTCGGACTAGCGGGAGCTTCTACGAGCAGTACTTC.

This clonotype was picked up many times. V usage is TRBV7-2 and J usage is TRBJ2-7, with D hard to call. V shed 1 base and J shed 3 bases, with 10 bases lying between them. CDR1 is SGHTA, CDR2 FQGNSA, per germline. This CDR3 comprises 14 residues. The CDR3 reads CASSLEYSHYEQYF. The CDR3 DNA is TGTGCCAGCAGCTTAGAATATAGCCACTACGAGCAGTACTTC.

CDR3 DNA: TGTGCCAGCAGTGAAGCGCTTAGGGGAAATTCACCCCTCCACTTT. Encoded protein: CASSEALRGNSPLHF. This chain joins TRBV2 and TRBJ1-6; perhaps TRBD1 as D (5 bases). In germline, CDR1 is SNHLY, CDR2 FYNNEI. CDR3 length: 15 amino acids. V was pared by 0 bases and J by 7 bases, with 10 bases between.

This clonotype was detected many times. The chain is built from TRBV6-1 and TRBJ1-1; D is unresolved. CDR3 length equals 16 residues. The V gene lost 7 bases and the J gene lost 0 bases, with 18 bases spanning the gap. CDR1 is MNHNS and CDR2 is SASEGT in the germline V gene. The CDR3 bases are TGTGCCAGCACCAAGGGCCCGACGATCATGAACACTGAAGCTTTCTTT. It encodes CASTKGPTIMNTEAFF.

This clonotype was seen at least ten times. The chain uses TRBV11-2 and TRBJ1-1; 10 positions match TRBD1. The V gene end was trimmed by 5 bases and the J gene end by 2 bases; junction bases not matched to a gene: 8. The CDR3 is 16 residues long. CDR1 is SGHAT and CDR2 is FQNNGV in the germline V gene. For the CDR3, the DNA is TGTGCCAGCAGCCTTGGGACAGGGGTCTTCAACACTGAAGCTTTCTTT. It specifies CASSLGTGVFNTEAFF.